A selection of T cell receptor beta chains follows, all from one sample in a study of blood T cell repertoires in COVID-19. Libraries were prepared by immunoSEQ multiplex PCR; TCRdb keeps only in-frame clonotypes and omits some of them. The sample contains 160,000 or so clones, around 80% of which appear only once. Material: peripheral blood. The receptors stem from a woman older than 75 with acute or convalescent COVID-19. Both conserved end residues are part of each CDR3. D genes are given only for firm matches. Clone size, where shown, is once, few, many, or a class for clones that have expanded.

v_gene	j_gene	abundance	d_gene	CDR3aa	CDR3nt
TRBV2	TRBJ2-1	-	TRBD1	CASATGVGTGTSYNEQFF	TGTGCCAGCGCAACGGGTGTGGGGACAGGCACTTCCTACAATGAGCAGTTCTTC
TRBV28	TRBJ2-2	once	TRBD1	CASSSNRGIGELFF	TGTGCCAGCAGTTCCAACAGGGGGATCGGGGAGCTGTTTTTT
TRBV6-5	TRBJ2-7	-	TRBD1	CASSSGDRVGAYEQYF	TGTGCCAGCAGTTCCGGTGACAGGGTGGGGGCCTACGAGCAGTACTTC
TRBV7-8	TRBJ1-4	-	-	CASSLGAAGGKLFF	TGTGCCAGCAGCTTAGGGGCCGCGGGGGGGAAACTGTTTTTT
TRBV10-3	TRBJ2-7	few	-	CAISEWEDGEQYF	TGTGCCATCAGTGAGTGGGAGGACGGGGAGCAGTACTTC
TRBV19	TRBJ1-6	-	-	CASNPSPLKTPLHF	TGTGCCAGTAACCCAAGCCCGCTTAAGACACCCCTCCACTTT
TRBV29-1	TRBJ2-7	-	-	CSTLGQRYEQYF	TGCTCCACGTTGGGGCAGCGATACGAGCAGTACTTC
TRBV29-1	TRBJ1-2	few	TRBD1	CSASRQGYGYTF	TGCAGCGCGAGCCGACAGGGCTATGGCTACACCTTC
TRBV7-8	TRBJ1-4	-	-	CASSITPGEKLFF	TGTGCCAGCAGCATAACACCGGGAGAAAAACTGTTTTTT
TRBV6-4	TRBJ2-3	-	-	CASSADSHPTDTQYF	TGTGCCAGCAGTGCGGACAGTCACCCAACAGATACGCAGTATTTT
TRBV30	TRBJ2-5	-	-	CAWSYSGKGQETQYF	TGTGCCTGGAGTTATTCCGGGAAAGGGCAAGAGACCCAGTACTTC
TRBV7-6	TRBJ2-3	-	TRBD2	CASSLFSGSTDTQYF	TGTGCCAGCAGCTTATTTAGCGGGAGCACAGATACGCAGTATTTT
TRBV6-5	TRBJ2-2	-	-	CASSYLSRGELFF	TGTGCCAGCAGTTACCTCTCCAGGGGGGAGCTGTTTTTT
TRBV18	TRBJ1-5	-	TRBD1	CASSPLQGSNQPQHF	TGTGCCAGCTCACCCTTACAGGGGAGCAATCAGCCCCAGCATTTT
TRBV7-9	TRBJ1-2	-	TRBD1	CASSFTGTGGAGYTF	TGTGCCAGCAGCTTCACCGGGACAGGGGGCGCGGGGTACACCTTC
TRBV6-5	TRBJ2-7	few	TRBD1	CASSPSGGATYEQYF	TGTGCCAGCAGCCCCTCAGGGGGTGCTACCTACGAGCAGTACTTC
TRBV14	TRBJ2-7	-	-	CASSQGSGAGSYEQYF	TGTGCCAGCAGCCAAGGGTCAGGGGCCGGCTCCTACGAGCAGTACTTC
TRBV9	TRBJ2-3	few	TRBD2	CASSAGGWTDTQYF	TGTGCCAGCAGCGCGGGGGGGTGGACAGATACGCAGTATTTT
TRBV13	TRBJ1-6	once	TRBD1	CASSRGQGNSPLHF	TGTGCCAGCAGCCGTGGACAGGGAAATTCACCCCTCCACTTT
TRBV28	TRBJ2-3	-	-	CASSRTSARDTQYF	TGTGCCAGCAGCCGGACTTCCGCACGAGATACGCAGTATTTT
TRBV15	TRBJ1-3	-	-	CATSRDNTAAGNTIYF	TGTGCCACCAGCAGAGATAATACCGCCGCGGGAAACACCATATATTTT